This TCR beta chain stems from a study of blood T cell repertoires in COVID-19. J gave up 0 bases and V 4 bases, and 5 bases lay outside the gene matches. This CDR3 has 15 amino acids. CDR1 is SGHRS, CDR2 YFSETQ, per germline. As handled by the study authors: From reference gene primer amplification, estimates of nucleated cell counts were derived. Profiling relied on immunoSEQ multiplex PCR, and the TCRdb table lists in-frame clones only, not all of them. That table furnishes V, J and clone size, whereas the DNA furnished D and trimming. The sample gives approximately 100,000 clones, over 75% of which show up once; more than 20% is in the top ten.

Sequencing was carried out using peripheral blood. The sequence was collected from a man between 65 and 85 years old with active or convalescent COVID-19. The chain carries TRBV5-1 and TRBJ1-2; 8 bases map to TRBD1. The CDR3 nucleotides are TGCGCCAGCAGCCTCAAACAGGGGGCTAACTATGGCTACACCTTC. Its translation is CASSLKQGANYGYTF.